Below, 23 T cell receptor beta chains from the same sample are listed, as sequenced in a study. Via MiXCR, TCRdb re-called the 5' RACE reads, giving one row per CDR3 protein. The sample lists about 40,000 distinct CDR3 sequences, 18% seen once, with 2.5% to 3.5% in the top ten. Sample: naive CD4+ T cells sorted from a lymph node. Subset specified: naive CD4+ T cells, CD4+CD45RA+CD25-. These receptors all stem from a female donor with breast cancer.

Notes on this clonotype: With a much larger clone just one base away, this may be a read error. The V and J genes are TRBV29-1 and TRBJ1-2; the D gene is possibly TRBD1 (5 bases). Germline loops: CDR1 SQVTM, CDR2 ANQGSEA. The V end was cut by 7 bases, the J end by 5 bases, with 29 bases between. CDR3 size: 17 residues. Written as DNA, the CDR3 is TGCAGCGCCCGATGCCCTCGTTTTGGGCAGGGTTGGTATGGCTACACCTTC. As protein: CSARCPRFGQGWYGYTF.

The chain is built from TRBV27 and TRBJ2-5; D possibly corresponds to TRBD1 (5 bases). Germline CDR1 reads MNHEY; CDR2 reads SMNVEV (reference sequence). The CDR3 is 18 residues long. Trimming removed 4 bases at V and 3 bases at J, with 24 bases between. As DNA, the CDR3 is TGTGCCAGCAGTTCCAAATATGGTCAGGGATTGATGGAAGAGACCCAGTACTTC. As protein: CASSSKYGQGLMEETQYF.

This clonotype was observed a few times. The gene calls are TRBV18 and TRBJ2-4; D unresolved. The CDR3 covers 19 residues. The V and J ends lost 0 bases and 3 bases respectively, with 21 bases between them. Per germline, CDR1 KGHSH and CDR2 LQKENI. The CDR3 region has the DNA TGTGCCAGCTCACCACCTCCGGGTGAGAGGTACAATGGCAAAAACATTCAGTACTTC. Amino acid sequence: CASSPPPGERYNGKNIQYF.

The table lists this clonotype with a few counts. The gene calls are TRBV7-9 and TRBJ1-1; D is possibly TRBD1 (5 bases). Between the trimmed V and J ends, which lost 3 bases and 6 bases, there was a span of 14 bases. Germline assignment: CDR1 SEHNR and CDR2 FQNEAQ (reference sequence). The CDR3 contains 14 residues. The CDR3 reads CASSLGTVRPEAFF. For the CDR3, the DNA is TGTGCCAGCAGCTTGGGGACGGTCAGGCCTGAAGCTTTCTTT. Supplemented by reference TRBV7-9 and TRBJ1-1, the full variable domain reads DTGVSQNPRHKITKRGQNVTFRCDPISEHNRLYWYRQTLGQGPEFLTYFQNEAQLEKSRLLSDRFSAERPKGSFSTLEIQRTEQGDSAMYLCASSLGTVRPEAFFGQGTRLTVV.

In this sample, this clonotype turned up many times. This rearrangement joins TRBV15 to TRBJ2-4; no definite D call. Germline CDR1 LNHNV, CDR2 YYDKDF (reference sequence). The CDR3 contains 14 residues. Trimming took 6 bases from V and 1 from J, leaving 10 bases between them. The chain's CDR3 is CATRARFAKNIQYF. The CDR3 DNA is TGTGCCACCAGAGCCAGGTTCGCCAAAAACATTCAGTACTTC. The whole variable domain, remainder taken from reference TRBV15 and TRBJ2-4, is DAMVIQNPRYQVTQFGKPVTLSCSQTLNHNVMYWYQQKSSQAPKLLFHYYDKDFNNEADTPDNFQSRRPNTSFCFLDIRSPGLGDTAMYLCATRARFAKNIQYFGAGTRLSVL.

This clonotype appeared many times. The gene calls are TRBV28 and TRBJ2-1; D ambiguous. The V gene's germline CDR1 is MDHEN and CDR2 SYDVKM. This CDR3 has 11 amino acids. Trimming left V 6 bases short and J 10 bases short, with 10 bases between. CDR3 loop: CASSPKWEQFF. CDR3 DNA sequence: TGTGCCAGCAGCCCAAAATGGGAGCAGTTCTTC.

This clonotype was picked up many times. J is TRBJ2-3 and V is TRBV5-1, with D uncertain. The CDR3 covers 15 residues. Trimming took 3 bases from V and 0 from J, leaving 11 bases between them. The germline V gene encodes CDR1 SGHRS and CDR2 YFSETQ. CDR3 bases: TGCGCCAGCAGCTCCACCACTCCTAGCACAGATACGCAGTATTTT. Translating it yields CASSSTTPSTDTQYF. Drawing the rest from reference TRBV5-1 and TRBJ2-3, the complete variable domain is KAGVTQTPRYLIKTRGQQVTLSCSPISGHRSVSWYQQTPGQGLQFLFEYFSETQRNKGNFPGRFSGRQFSNSRSEMNVSTLELGDSALYLCASSSTTPSTDTQYFGPGTRLTVL.

This clonotype was counted once. The junction and the germline gene differ at one end; a read error may be behind it. The chain uses TRBV5-1 and TRBJ2-1; TRBD1 might be the D (6 bases). The germline gives CDR1 SGHRS, CDR2 YFSETQ. This CDR3 contains 14 residues. The CDR3 DNA reads TGCACCAGCAGCATAGGGACACTCTACAATGAGCAGTTCTTC. Protein product: CTSSIGTLYNEQFF.

The gene calls are TRBV5-1 and TRBJ2-3; TRBD1 matches 9 bases. CDR1 and CDR2 from the germline V gene are SGHRS and YFSETQ. J lost 0 bases, V lost 7 bases, and 0 bases had no gene match. The CDR3 spans 13 residues. The CDR3 region is CASGTGSTDTQYF. The CDR3 nucleotides are TGCGCCAGCGGGACAGGGAGCACAGATACGCAGTATTTT.

For this clonotype: Since a much larger clone is just one base distant, this may be a read error. The genes are TRBV20-1 and TRBJ1-1; D is uncertain. CDR1 DFQATT and CDR2 SNEGSKA come from the germline V gene (reference sequence). The germline V and J ends were trimmed by 1 base and 5 bases, with 11 bases remaining between them. The CDR3 extends over 13 amino acids. CDR3 sequence: CSARGQAATEAFF. The CDR3 nucleotides are TGCAGTGCTAGAGGCCAGGCCGCTACTGAAGCTTTCTTT.

This clonotype has a handful of counts. V gene TRBV5-1 combines with J gene TRBJ2-3; D may be TRBD1 (5 bases). In germline, CDR1 is SGHRS, CDR2 YFSETQ. V was trimmed by 2 bases and J by 2 bases, leaving 12 bases between them. This CDR3 comprises 15 residues. This CDR3 is CASSFRGGDTDTQYF. CDR3 DNA sequence: TGCGCCAGCAGCTTTAGGGGCGGAGACACAGATACGCAGTATTTT.

This clonotype occurred a few times. The chain recombines TRBV20-1 with TRBJ2-1; 12 bases are a match to TRBD1. The CDR3 covers 14 residues. CDR1 is DFQATT and CDR2 is SNEGSKA in the germline V gene (reference sequence). The V and J ends lost 1 base and 6 bases, in that order; junction bases with no gene match: 1. In DNA, the CDR3 is TGCAGTGCTAGAGTGGGACAGGGGGCCAATGAGCAGTTCTTC. It translates to CSARVGQGANEQFF.

The sample holds many counts of this clonotype. V usage is TRBV20-1 and J usage is TRBJ2-2; D might be TRBD2 (6 bases). Germline V CDR1 and CDR2: DFQATT, SNEGSKA (reference sequence). V lost 6 bases and J 1 base, leaving 15 bases between the germline ends. This CDR3 is 15 amino acids long. In nucleotides, the CDR3 is TGCAGTGCCATATCCGGGACTTTGAACACCGGGGAGCTGTTTTTT. As protein: CSAISGTLNTGELFF.

This chain joins TRBV4-1 and TRBJ1-5; D unclear. The germline V gene has CDR1 MGHRA and CDR2 YSYEKL. The V and J ends lost 3 bases and 2 bases respectively, with 5 bases between them. The CDR3 extends over 13 amino acids. The CDR3 nucleotides are TGCGCCAGCAGCCACCTCGGCAATCAGCCCCAGCATTTT. Amino acids: CASSHLGNQPQHF.

A note on this clonotype: Germline and junction disagree at one end, which may indicate a read error. V is TRBV29-1 and J is TRBJ2-1; 12 bases agree with TRBD2. The CDR3 consists of 15 residues. Germline V lookup: CDR1 SQVTM, CDR2 ANQGSEA. This CDR3 is CSVDWTSGTANEQLF. In nucleotides, the CDR3 is TGCAGCGTTGATTGGACTAGCGGGACCGCCAATGAGCAGCTCTTC.

Only one count was recorded for this clonotype. The chain is built from TRBV29-1 and TRBJ2-1; no definite D call. Trimming removed 3 bases at V and 8 bases at J, with 8 bases between. The CDR3 runs 11 residues. Per the germline V gene, CDR1 is SQVTM and CDR2 is ANQGSEA. CDR3 loop: CSVENNDEQFF. As DNA, the CDR3 is TGCAGCGTTGAGAACAACGATGAGCAGTTCTTC.

For this clonotype: The junction departs from the called germline gene at one end, perhaps through a read error. The rearrangement links TRBV15 to TRBJ1-1; D remains unclear. The CDR3 consists of 18 residues. Germline CDR1 is LNHNV and CDR2 is YYDKDF (reference sequence). CDR3 coding DNA: TGTGCCACCAGCAGAGATCGGGCCTACCGCGTTGAGAACACCGAAGCTTTCTTT. Encoded protein: CATSRDRAYRVENTEAFF.

This clonotype was picked up a small number of times. The J gene is TRBJ1-2, the V gene TRBV4-2; D uncertain. Germline V gives CDR1 LGHNA, CDR2 YNFKEQ. V was clipped by 0 bases and J by 4 bases, with 6 bases between them. The length of the CDR3 is 13 residues. CDR3 amino acids: CASSQDPGYGYTF. The CDR3 DNA reads TGTGCCAGCAGCCAAGATCCCGGCTATGGCTACACCTTC.

Details on this clonotype: A read error is possible here, since a much larger clone lies one base away. This sequence joins TRBV9 and TRBJ2-7; 7 bases align to TRBD1. The CDR3 loop spans 12 amino acids. Germline V lookup: CDR1 SGDLS, CDR2 YYNGEE. With V trimmed by 4 bases and J by 3 bases, 1 base remained unmatched. CDR3 sequence: CASSRDSYEQYV. CDR3 DNA sequence: TGTGCCAGCAGCCGGGACAGCTACGAGCAGTACGTC.

This chain uses TRBV7-9 with TRBJ2-7; 7 bases are shared with TRBD2. With V trimmed by 3 bases and J by 3 bases, 2 bases remained unmatched. The CDR3 runs to 13 residues. The V gene's germline CDR1 is SEHNR and CDR2 FQNEAQ (reference sequence). This CDR3 reads CASSLAGVYEQYF. For the CDR3, the DNA is TGTGCCAGCAGCTTGGCGGGAGTCTACGAGCAGTACTTC.

A word on this clonotype: Because it lacks the conserved phenylalanine or tryptophan at the end, this CDR3 is likely a read error. The rearrangement links TRBV6-2 or TRBV6-3 to TRBJ2-7; 10 bases align to TRBD2. Germline assignment: CDR1 MNHEY and CDR2 SVGEGT. J gave up 4 bases and V 6 bases, and 6 bases lay outside the gene matches. The CDR3 covers 14 residues. CDR3 in DNA: TGTGCCAGCAGCCGCGGGACTAGCGTTTACGAGCAGTACTCC. Translation gives CASSRGTSVYEQYS.

This clonotype has at least ten counts. The J gene is TRBJ2-3, the V gene TRBV5-1; D gene ambiguous. Trimming took off 7 bases at V and 3 bases at J, with 6 bases between the two ends. Germline CDR1 and CDR2: SGHRS and YFSETQ. This CDR3 has 11 amino acids. The CDR3 region has the DNA TGCGCCAGCGGCGATACAGATACGCAGTATTTT. This codes for CASGDTDTQYF.

The table lists this clonotype with a few counts. The chain couples TRBV18 to TRBJ1-5; D call uncertain. Trimming removed 0 bases at V and 0 bases at J, with 18 bases between. This CDR3 spans 19 amino acids. In germline, CDR1 is KGHSH, CDR2 LQKENI. CDR3 protein: CASSPPSIGISYSNQPQHF. CDR3 DNA: TGTGCCAGCTCACCACCGAGTATAGGGATAAGCTATAGCAATCAGCCCCAGCATTTT.